This T cell receptor beta chain was captured by sequencing in a study of neurological immune-mediated disorders. Points from the study as a whole: The most TCR clonal expansion was seen in HTLV-1-associated myelopathy, whereas the least was seen in multiple sclerosis, below the level in healthy controls.

cDNA synthesis was performed by 5'RACE with 10-nucleotide random UMIs. Each CDR3 protein gets one entry after TCRdb re-called the 5' RACE reads with MiXCR. Among about 46,000 distinct CDR3 sequences listed, less than 5% were seen once. The table lists this clonotype with many counts. The antigen is unknown. V was clipped by 4 bases and J by 6 bases; unmatched bases: 9. There are 15 residues in the CDR3. Per germline, CDR1 SGHRS and CDR2 YFSETQ. The chain recombines TRBV5-1 with TRBJ2-2, with 7 nucleotides matching TRBD1. The origin of this receptor is a woman aged 55 to 70 with multiple sclerosis. The sample comprised PBMCs. Written as DNA, the CDR3 is TGCGCCAGCAGCCTCGGGCCGACAGGGTCCGGGGAGCTGTTTTTT. Protein product: CASSLGPTGSGELFF.